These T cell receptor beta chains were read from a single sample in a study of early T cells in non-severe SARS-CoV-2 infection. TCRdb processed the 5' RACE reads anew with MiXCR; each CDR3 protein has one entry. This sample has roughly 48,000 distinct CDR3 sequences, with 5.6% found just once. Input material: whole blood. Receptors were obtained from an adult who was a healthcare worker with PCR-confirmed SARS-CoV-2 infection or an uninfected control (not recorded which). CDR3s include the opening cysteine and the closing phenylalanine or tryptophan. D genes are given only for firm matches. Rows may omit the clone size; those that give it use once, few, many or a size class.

CDR3 DNA: TGTGCCAGTACTGGAGACCTTGGGACCCAGTACTTC; CDR3 protein: CASTGDLGTQYF; D gene: .; J gene: TRBJ2-5; V gene: TRBV27; clone size: many
CDR3 DNA: TGTGCCAGCAGCTTCGACTCGGTGGGCGAGCAGTACTTC; CDR3 protein: CASSFDSVGEQYF; D gene: .; J gene: TRBJ2-7; V gene: TRBV11-3; clone size: many
CDR3 DNA: TGTGCCAGCAGTGATCAAGACAGGGGTAATTCACCCCTCCACTTT; CDR3 protein: CASSDQDRGNSPLHF; D gene: TRBD1; J gene: TRBJ1-6; V gene: TRBV6-1; clone size: many
CDR3 DNA: TGTGCCATCAGCAGGACAGATACGCAGTATTTT; CDR3 protein: CAISRTDTQYF; D gene: .; J gene: TRBJ2-3; V gene: TRBV10-3; clone size: many
CDR3 DNA: TGTGCCAGCAGCCCTCACCAGAACCTAGCTGAAGCTTTCTTT; CDR3 protein: CASSPHQNLAEAFF; D gene: .; J gene: TRBJ1-1; V gene: TRBV25-1; clone size: many
CDR3 DNA: TGTGCCAGCAGTTACTCTACGGGACAGGGGCGGGGAGGCTACACCTTC; CDR3 protein: CASSYSTGQGRGGYTF; D gene: TRBD1; J gene: TRBJ1-2; V gene: TRBV6-5; clone size: many
CDR3 DNA: TGTGCCAGCAACCTACCGGAACAAGATAATTCACCCCTCCACTTT; CDR3 protein: CASNLPEQDNSPLHF; D gene: .; J gene: TRBJ1-6; V gene: TRBV6-5; clone size: many
CDR3 DNA: TGTGCCAGCAGCCTGAGAGGGGGCTACGAGCAGTACTTC; CDR3 protein: CASSLRGGYEQYF; D gene: .; J gene: TRBJ2-7; V gene: TRBV12-3/TRBV12-4; clone size: .
CDR3 DNA: TGCAGCGTTGAAGAACCCGCAGGGGACAGAAGATACGAGCAGTACTTC; CDR3 protein: CSVEEPAGDRRYEQYF; D gene: TRBD1; J gene: TRBJ2-7; V gene: TRBV29-1; clone size: many
CDR3 DNA: TGCAGTGGGAGGTCTGGAGAGACCCAGTACTTC; CDR3 protein: CSGRSGETQYF; D gene: .; J gene: TRBJ2-5; V gene: TRBV20-1; clone size: many
CDR3 DNA: TGTGCCAGCAGCTTTTGGGCTCAAGGGCCTCACCCCTCTTGGGACTACGAGCAGTACTTC; CDR3 protein: CASSFWAQGPHPSWDYEQYF; D gene: .; J gene: TRBJ2-7; V gene: TRBV7-2; clone size: many
CDR3 DNA: TGTGCCAGCAGCCGGTGGGGCCCTCCCACAGATACGCAGTATTTT; CDR3 protein: CASSRWGPPTDTQYF; D gene: .; J gene: TRBJ2-3; V gene: TRBV7-3; clone size: many
CDR3 DNA: TGTGCCAGTACCTCGACCCGGCCCGGGGAGCTGTTTTTT; CDR3 protein: CASTSTRPGELFF; D gene: .; J gene: TRBJ2-2; V gene: TRBV19; clone size: .
CDR3 DNA: TGTGCCAGCAGCTCCCCTGGGGGCGCAGATACGCAGTATTTT; CDR3 protein: CASSSPGGADTQYF; D gene: .; J gene: TRBJ2-3; V gene: TRBV7-2; clone size: many
CDR3 DNA: TGTGCCAGCAGCACAAGCGGGGGCTACGAGCAGTACTTC; CDR3 protein: CASSTSGGYEQYF; D gene: TRBD2; J gene: TRBJ2-7; V gene: TRBV7-2; clone size: many
CDR3 DNA: TGTGCCAGCAGCCCAAGGGACAGGGGGAAAACTGAAGCTTTCTTT; CDR3 protein: CASSPRDRGKTEAFF; D gene: TRBD1; J gene: TRBJ1-1; V gene: TRBV7-8; clone size: .
CDR3 DNA: TGTGCCAGCAGCTTATTTAGGACAGGGGCTGAAAAACTGTTTTTT; CDR3 protein: CASSLFRTGAEKLFF; D gene: TRBD1; J gene: TRBJ1-4; V gene: TRBV11-2; clone size: many
CDR3 DNA: TGTGCCAGCAGCTTAAATGGAGCGGGAGTGAATTCACCCCTCCACTTT; CDR3 protein: CASSLNGAGVNSPLHF; D gene: .; J gene: TRBJ1-6; V gene: TRBV7-3; clone size: many
CDR3 DNA: TGCAGTGCGATAGTGGGGGGATTAAATCAGCCCCAGCATTTT; CDR3 protein: CSAIVGGLNQPQHF; D gene: .; J gene: TRBJ1-5; V gene: TRBV20-1; clone size: few
CDR3 DNA: TGTGCCTGGAGTGTAATGGCCGACTATGGCTACACCTTC; CDR3 protein: CAWSVMADYGYTF; D gene: .; J gene: TRBJ1-2; V gene: TRBV30; clone size: few
CDR3 DNA: TGTGCCAGTAGTGCCGGACGGCTAGCCTACGAGCAGTACTTC; CDR3 protein: CASSAGRLAYEQYF; D gene: .; J gene: TRBJ2-7; V gene: TRBV19; clone size: few
CDR3 DNA: TGTGCCACCAGTGATTTGCCCGTTAGGGGCAATCAGCCCCAGCATTTT; CDR3 protein: CATSDLPVRGNQPQHF; D gene: .; J gene: TRBJ1-5; V gene: TRBV24-1; clone size: .
CDR3 DNA: TGTGCCATCAAGGGGACTACCCAAGAGACCCAGTACTTC; CDR3 protein: CAIKGTTQETQYF; D gene: TRBD2; J gene: TRBJ2-5; V gene: TRBV10-3; clone size: many
CDR3 DNA: TGCAGTGCTACGACTAGCGGCACAGATACGCAGTATTTT; CDR3 protein: CSATTSGTDTQYF; D gene: TRBD2; J gene: TRBJ2-3; V gene: TRBV20-1; clone size: few
CDR3 DNA: TGTGCCAGCAGCTCCAGCGGGGGGGAGCTGTTTTTT; CDR3 protein: CASSSSGGELFF; D gene: .; J gene: TRBJ2-2; V gene: TRBV7-3; clone size: many
CDR3 DNA: TGCAGCGTTGAAGTACAGGGGAACACTGAAGCTTTCTTT; CDR3 protein: CSVEVQGNTEAFF; D gene: .; J gene: TRBJ1-1; V gene: TRBV29-1; clone size: .
CDR3 DNA: TGCAGCGTTGAAGATGGAGTCAGGGGTGGCTACACCTTC; CDR3 protein: CSVEDGVRGGYTF; D gene: .; J gene: TRBJ1-2; V gene: TRBV29-1; clone size: many
CDR3 DNA: TGTGCCAGCAGGCGACTGGACTCACGCGTTAACTATGGCTACACCTTC; CDR3 protein: CASRRLDSRVNYGYTF; D gene: .; J gene: TRBJ1-2; V gene: TRBV6-6; clone size: many
CDR3 DNA: TGTGCCAGCAGCCCCGGGACAGTGTATGGCTACACCTTC; CDR3 protein: CASSPGTVYGYTF; D gene: TRBD1; J gene: TRBJ1-2; V gene: TRBV14; clone size: many
CDR3 DNA: TGCGCCAGCAGCCAATCAACCCGGTTGGGGCAGTACTTC; CDR3 protein: CASSQSTRLGQYF; D gene: .; J gene: TRBJ2-7; V gene: TRBV4-1; clone size: few
CDR3 DNA: TGCGCCAGCAGCCTAGGGAGCTCTGGAAACACCATATATTTT; CDR3 protein: CASSLGSSGNTIYF; D gene: .; J gene: TRBJ1-3; V gene: TRBV5-1; clone size: .
CDR3 DNA: TGTGCCAGCAACCATCTGGTGGCGCAGTATTTT; CDR3 protein: CASNHLVAQYF; D gene: .; J gene: TRBJ2-3; V gene: TRBV6-2/TRBV6-3; clone size: many
CDR3 DNA: TGTGCCAGCACCTTTTACAGTGCGAACACCGGGGAGCTGTTTTTT; CDR3 protein: CASTFYSANTGELFF; D gene: .; J gene: TRBJ2-2; V gene: TRBV27; clone size: few
CDR3 DNA: TGTGCCTGGAAAGGGTCCGGAAACACCATATATTTT; CDR3 protein: CAWKGSGNTIYF; D gene: .; J gene: TRBJ1-3; V gene: TRBV30; clone size: few
CDR3 DNA: TGCGCCAGCAGCTCCGTGCGGCGGGGGGTTCAAGAGACCCAGTACTTC; CDR3 protein: CASSSVRRGVQETQYF; D gene: TRBD2; J gene: TRBJ2-5; V gene: TRBV5-1; clone size: .
CDR3 DNA: TGTGCCAGCATGCTTTTAGCGGGGGGTTACAATGAGCAGTTCTTC; CDR3 protein: CASMLLAGGYNEQFF; D gene: TRBD2; J gene: TRBJ2-1; V gene: TRBV2; clone size: .
CDR3 DNA: TGTGCCAGCAGTTTGGCGGCAGGGGGTACCTATGGCTACACCTTC; CDR3 protein: CASSLAAGGTYGYTF; D gene: TRBD1; J gene: TRBJ1-2; V gene: TRBV12-3/TRBV12-4; clone size: few
CDR3 DNA: TGTGCCAGCAGGGGCGCCCTTGGGAGCCTCGAGCAGTACTTC; CDR3 protein: CASRGALGSLEQYF; D gene: .; J gene: TRBJ2-7; V gene: TRBV7-9; clone size: few
CDR3 DNA: TGTGCCAGCAGCTCGCAAGAGACCCAGTACTTC; CDR3 protein: CASSSQETQYF; D gene: .; J gene: TRBJ2-5; V gene: TRBV7-9; clone size: medium-sized
CDR3 DNA: TGTGCCAGTAGTATAAGTAGGAAAGGGGGCCGAGGTGAGCAGTTCTTC; CDR3 protein: CASSISRKGGRGEQFF; D gene: TRBD1; J gene: TRBJ2-1; V gene: TRBV19; clone size: many
CDR3 DNA: TGTGCCAGCAGCTTCAGGGATGGCTACACCTTC; CDR3 protein: CASSFRDGYTF; D gene: .; J gene: TRBJ1-2; V gene: TRBV11-2; clone size: many
CDR3 DNA: TGTGCCAGCAGCTTAGACCGGCGCACAGATACGCAGTATTTT; CDR3 protein: CASSLDRRTDTQYF; D gene: .; J gene: TRBJ2-3; V gene: TRBV7-2; clone size: many
CDR3 DNA: TGTGCCAGCAGTTTTTCAGGGGGCGAACAGCCCCAGCATTTT; CDR3 protein: CASSFSGGEQPQHF; D gene: TRBD1; J gene: TRBJ1-5; V gene: TRBV12-3/TRBV12-4; clone size: many
CDR3 DNA: TGTGCCAGCAGCTTAATTGGGGGGGCTGAATCACCCCTCCACTTT; CDR3 protein: CASSLIGGAESPLHF; D gene: .; J gene: TRBJ1-6; V gene: TRBV7-2; clone size: many
CDR3 DNA: TGTGCCAGCAATCTGGCGGGACTAGCGGTGACCGGGGAGCTGTTTTTT; CDR3 protein: CASNLAGLAVTGELFF; D gene: TRBD2; J gene: TRBJ2-2; V gene: TRBV5-5; clone size: many
CDR3 DNA: TGTGCCAGCAGCTTAGACCCAGCTTCACCCCTCCACTTT; CDR3 protein: CASSLDPASPLHF; D gene: .; J gene: TRBJ1-6; V gene: TRBV7-2; clone size: few
CDR3 DNA: TGCAGTGCTGACGGTCGCAGCAATGAGCAGTTCTTC; CDR3 protein: CSADGRSNEQFF; D gene: .; J gene: TRBJ2-1; V gene: TRBV20-1; clone size: few
CDR3 DNA: TGCAGCGTTGAAGGCCCCGATAGCTCCTACGAGCAGTACTTC; CDR3 protein: CSVEGPDSSYEQYF; D gene: .; J gene: TRBJ2-7; V gene: TRBV29-1; clone size: many
CDR3 DNA: TGTGCCAGCAGTGAATACTGGGCCACTGAAGCTTTCTTT; CDR3 protein: CASSEYWATEAFF; D gene: .; J gene: TRBJ1-1; V gene: TRBV6-1; clone size: .
CDR3 DNA: TGTGCCAGCAGCTTAAGTACAGGGGGTTGGTACGAGCAGTACTTC; CDR3 protein: CASSLSTGGWYEQYF; D gene: TRBD1; J gene: TRBJ2-7; V gene: TRBV7-2; clone size: many
CDR3 DNA: TGTGCCAGCAGTGTCTCAGCGGGAGGGCGTGGTGAGCAGTTCTTC; CDR3 protein: CASSVSAGGRGEQFF; D gene: TRBD2; J gene: TRBJ2-1; V gene: TRBV2; clone size: many